A single sample gave rise to the 8 T cell receptor beta chains below, sequenced in a study of T cell responses to AZD1222 COVID-19 vaccine. Measured with immunoSEQ multiplex PCR; TCRdb has only the in-frame clones, and not every one. The table records 80,000 or so clones, 70% to 80% of them present only once. The input for sequencing was peripheral blood, taken 28 days after the second dose of the MenACWY control vaccine. The receptors were gathered from an adult who received the MenACWY meningococcal vaccine as a control.

The gene calls are TRBV3-1 (or the pseudogene TRBV3-2) and TRBJ1-1; D is possibly TRBD1 (5 bases). This CDR3 contains 15 residues. Germline V gene data show CDR1 as LGHDT and CDR2 as YNNKEL (reference sequence). V was trimmed by 6 bases and J by 1 base, leaving 15 bases between them. The CDR3 DNA is TGTGCCAGCAGAATAGGGGTCACCGGGAACACTGAAGCTTTCTTT. As protein: CASRIGVTGNTEAFF.

This chain joins TRBV7-8 and TRBJ2-1, with D maybe TRBD1 (6 bases). V was shortened by 2 bases and J by 1 base, with 15 bases between the two germline ends. The CDR3 is 17 residues long. Germline V gives CDR1 SGHVS, CDR2 FQNEAQ. The CDR3 nucleotides read TGTGCCAGCAGCTTACGACCCAGGGGACAATCCTACAATGAGCAGTTCTTC. This sequence encodes CASSLRPRGQSYNEQFF.

The J gene is TRBJ1-1, the V gene TRBV29-1; TRBD1 agrees at 7 bases. V dropped 4 bases and J dropped 0; count of bases not matched to a gene: 14. Germline V gene sequence: CDR1 SQVTM, CDR2 ANQGSEA. The CDR3 covers 17 residues. The CDR3 bases are TGCAGCGTTGGCCCCGGTGTGGGACAGAGTATGAACACTGAAGCTTTCTTT. The encoded protein is CSVGPGVGQSMNTEAFF.

This sequence joins TRBV18 and TRBJ1-4; D perhaps matches TRBD1 (6 bases). V was cut by 4 bases and J by 8 bases, with 11 bases left in between. The CDR3 is made up of 13 amino acids. Germline assignment: CDR1 KGHSH and CDR2 LQKENI. CDR3 nucleotide sequence: TGTGCCAGCTCACTGGGGGCGAGAGAAAAACTGTTTTTT. Amino acids: CASSLGAREKLFF.

The chain has TRBV18 and TRBJ2-1, with no clear D. Trimming took 0 bases from V and 7 from J, leaving 7 bases between them. The CDR3 has 13 residues. Germline V lookup: CDR1 KGHSH, CDR2 LQKENI. The CDR3 DNA reads TGTGCCAGCTCACCACCGCAGGCAAATGAGCAGTTCTTC. Protein sequence: CASSPPQANEQFF.

This clone was seen a single time. The chain has TRBV5-6 and TRBJ2-5; TRBD2 aligns across 11 bases. CDR1 and CDR2 (germline): SGHDT, YYEEEE. This CDR3 spans 14 amino acids. J lost 3 bases, V lost 2 bases, and 0 bases had no gene match. The CDR3 spells CASSFSGREETQYF. The CDR3 nucleotides are TGTGCCAGCAGCTTTAGCGGGAGGGAAGAGACCCAGTACTTC.

This clone was found a few times. This chain links TRBV10-3 with TRBJ2-5; D possibly corresponds to TRBD1 (6 bases). Trimming cost V 6 bases and J 1 base, with 9 bases left between them. This CDR3 has 13 amino acids. Per germline, CDR1 ENHRY and CDR2 SYGVKD. Here the CDR3 DNA reads TGTGCCATCAGACAGGACAGCCAAGAGACCCAGTACTTC. Its translation: CAIRQDSQETQYF.

This rearrangement joins TRBV30 to TRBJ1-1; maybe TRBD1 (6 bases). The germline V gene has CDR1 GTSNPN and CDR2 SVGIG (reference sequence). CDR3 length equals 14 residues. The V end lost 6 bases, the J end lost 5 bases, and 19 bases lay between the germline ends. CDR3 sequence reads: CACPQYRVGTEAFF. CDR3 DNA: TGTGCCTGCCCTCAATACAGGGTTGGGACTGAAGCTTTCTTT. Filled out from reference TRBV30 and TRBJ1-1, the complete variable domain reads SQTIHQWPATLVQPVGSPLSLECTVEGTSNPNLYWYRQAAGRGLQLLFYSVGIGQISSEVPQNLSASRPQDRQFILSSKKLLLSDSGFYLCACPQYRVGTEAFFGQGTRLTVV.